The clone carrying this TCR beta chain has ten or more counts. Its antigen is still unknown. The V and J ends lost 1 base and 2 bases, in that order; junction bases with no gene match: 4. Germline-derived CDR1 and CDR2 are SGHRS and YFSETQ. This CDR3 spans 15 amino acids. The TCRbeta library was prepared with unique molecular identifiers. TCRdb re-analysed the PCR reads in MiXCR, keeping a single row per CDR3 protein. The sample contains over 150,000 distinct CDR3 sequences, approximately 6.9% of which appear only once. These data belong to a study of T-cell reconstitution after alpha-beta-depleted transplantation in children. Study-level findings and limits: The high TCRbeta diversity at day 60 in some patients came from surviving recipient T cells and thymic progenitors. Several hundred expanded graft clones reportedly supplied alpha-beta T cells about two months after transplant.

This rearrangement joins TRBV5-1 to TRBJ2-3, with 7 bases matching TRBD2. The material sequenced was PBMCs, taken before TCRalphabeta/CD19-depleted stem cell transplant. This clonotype was obtained from a boy aged 2-15 years with acute lymphoblastic leukemia, due to receive a stem cell transplant. CDR3 sequence: CASSLPSGNTDTQYF. The DNA of the CDR3 is TGCGCCAGCAGCTTGCCTAGCGGCAACACAGATACGCAGTATTTT. Looking up the rest from reference TRBV5-1 and TRBJ2-3 gives the full variable domain: KAGVTQTPRYLIKTRGQQVTLSCSPISGHRSVSWYQQTPGQGLQFLFEYFSETQRNKGNFPGRFSGRQFSNSRSEMNVSTLELGDSALYLCASSLPSGNTDTQYFGPGTRLTVL.